The 30 T cell receptor beta chains reported below all come from one sample, sequenced in a study of preoperative IRX-2 immunotherapy in early breast cancer. The treatment was: preoperative locoregional IRX-2 cytokine immunotherapy. The protocol was immunoSEQ multiplex PCR, while the TCRdb copy is restricted to in-frame clones and leaves out a portion. The table shows about 3,900 clones, with around 69% occurring only once. The sample was tumor tissue, taken after IRX-2 immunotherapy. These receptors were taken from a human donor with breast cancer.

The chain combines TRBV5-1 with TRBJ2-2; D ambiguous. Trimming took off 4 bases at V and 7 bases at J, with 14 bases between the two ends. This CDR3 is built from 14 residues. Germline V gives CDR1 SGHRS, CDR2 YFSETQ. The CDR3 sequence: CASSPAEFGGELFF. In DNA, the CDR3 is TGCGCCAGCAGCCCGGCTGAATTTGGCGGGGAGCTGTTTTTT.

This chain joins TRBV4-1 and TRBJ1-2; 9 bases fit TRBD1. The ends lost 3 bases at V and 7 bases at J; junction bases unmatched: 6. CDR3 size: 14 residues. Per the germline V gene, CDR1 is MGHRA and CDR2 is YSYEKL. The CDR3, as DNA: TGCGCCAGCAGCCAGTCTGGACAGGGGTTTGGCTACACCTTC. As protein: CASSQSGQGFGYTF.

In DNA form, the CDR3 reads TGCAGCGTTGTCCCGCGGGAGGTTACAGAGACCCAGTACTTC. Its protein product is CSVVPREVTETQYF. The chain recombines TRBV29-1 with TRBJ2-5; 8 bases fit TRBD2. This CDR3 is 14 amino acids long. J was trimmed by 4 bases and V by 4 bases; bases with no gene match: 8. Per the germline V gene, CDR1 is SQVTM and CDR2 is ANQGSEA.

CDR3 in amino acids: CATSSRREAYEQYF. DNA of the CDR3: TGTGCCACCAGCAGTCGACGGGAAGCCTACGAGCAGTACTTC. This rearrangement joins TRBV15 to TRBJ2-7; tentatively, D is TRBD2 (5 bases). Germline V CDR1 and CDR2: LNHNV, YYDKDF (reference sequence). The CDR3 consists of 14 residues. Between the trimmed V and J ends, which lost 3 bases and 2 bases, there was a span of 11 bases. Filled out from reference TRBV15 and TRBJ2-7, the complete variable domain reads DAMVIQNPRYQVTQFGKPVTLSCSQTLNHNVMYWYQQKSSQAPKLLFHYYDKDFNNEADTPDNFQSRRPNTSFCFLDIRSPGLGDTAMYLCATSSRREAYEQYFGPGTRLTVT.

This chain connects TRBV6-8 to TRBJ2-1, with a possible D match to TRBD2 (5 bases). V was clipped by 5 bases and J by 6 bases, with 11 bases between them. The germline V gene encodes CDR1 MNHGY and CDR2 SAAAGT. The CDR3 is 13 amino acids. The CDR3 DNA follows: TGTGCCAGCAGTCTCCTACTAGGCAATGAGCAGTTCTTC. Translation gives CASSLLLGNEQFF.

CDR3 DNA sequence: TGTGCCAGCAGCTTCGGGGCTAGCGGGAGGGCCGGGACGCAGTATTTT. Protein: CASSFGASGRAGTQYF. The chain joins TRBV7-6 to TRBJ2-3, with 12 bases matching TRBD2. This CDR3 has 16 amino acids. V lost 3 bases, J lost 9 bases, and 10 bases stayed unmatched. Germline CDR1 is SGHVS and CDR2 is FNYEAQ.

The chain uses TRBV7-6 and TRBJ2-7; perhaps D is TRBD1 or TRBD2 (5 bases each). Germline CDR1 SGHVS, CDR2 FNYEAQ. There are 14 residues in the CDR3. V was trimmed by 3 bases and J by 7 bases, leaving 16 bases between them. The CDR3 is CASSLKGMSGEQYF. The DNA of the CDR3 is TGTGCCAGCAGCTTGAAGGGGATGTCGGGAGAGCAGTACTTC.

In DNA form, the CDR3 reads TGTGCCAGCAGTTACGGAGGGACTTATCAGCCCCAGCATTTT. Amino acids: CASSYGGTYQPQHF. The chain carries TRBV6-8 and TRBJ1-5; D is possibly TRBD1 (5 bases). Trimming pared 2 bases from V and 5 bases from J, leaving 10 bases between. CDR1 and CDR2 from the germline V gene are MNHGY and SAAAGT. The CDR3 extends over 14 amino acids.

The chain is built from TRBV19 and TRBJ2-2; D gene uncertain. The V gene lost 7 bases and the J gene lost 5 bases, with 8 bases spanning the gap. Per germline, CDR1 LNHDA and CDR2 SQIVND (reference sequence). The CDR3 has 12 amino acids. Here the CDR3 DNA reads TGTGCCAGTATGGTATCGACCGGGGAGCTGTTTTTT. As protein: CASMVSTGELFF. The full variable domain, its missing parts supplied by reference TRBV19 and TRBJ2-2, is DGGITQSPKYLFRKEGQNVTLSCEQNLNHDAMYWYRQDPGQGLRLIYYSQIVNDFQKGDIAEGYSVSREKKESFPLTVTSAQKNPTAFYLCASMVSTGELFFGEGSRLTVL.

Points on this clone: One end of the junction fails to match germline, which may point to a read error. This sequence joins TRBV6-8 and TRBJ1-3, with 7 bases lining up with TRBD1. CDR1 and CDR2 from the germline V gene are MNHGY and SAAAGT. This CDR3 has 12 amino acids. For the CDR3, the DNA is TGTGCCCGCAGGCAGGGGGTGAACACCATATATTTT. This codes for CARRQGVNTIYF.

The V gene is TRBV19, the J gene TRBJ1-2, with D uncertain. The V gene's germline CDR1 is LNHDA and CDR2 SQIVND (reference sequence). CDR3 length equals 16 residues. V was clipped by 5 bases and J by 7 bases, with 23 bases between them. The CDR3 sequence: CASSASNTRRAAGYTF. CDR3 sequence (DNA): TGTGCCAGTAGTGCCTCGAACACTCGGAGGGCGGCTGGCTACACCTTC.

V is TRBV11-3 and J is TRBJ1-4, with 10 positions matching TRBD1. Germline V CDR1 and CDR2: SGHNT, YENEEA. The CDR3 runs 16 residues. With 5 bases clipped from V and 10 bases from J, the junction kept 13 bases outside the gene matches. The CDR3 region is CASSGTGTGAPGKLFF. The CDR3 region has the DNA TGTGCCAGCAGCGGAACCGGGACAGGGGCTCCGGGAAAACTGTTTTTT.

V usage is TRBV11-3 and J usage is TRBJ2-2; D might be TRBD2 (5 bases). Germline V gene data show CDR1 as SGHNT and CDR2 as YENEEA. Trimming cost V 6 bases and J 6 bases, with 17 bases left between them. CDR3 length: 15 amino acids. CDR3 coding DNA: TGTGCCAGCAGGGTTCGTGAGGGATTCTCCGGGGAGCTGTTTTTT. Its translation is CASRVREGFSGELFF.

CDR3 in DNA: TGTGCCAGCAGCTTCCAGCTTTGGTACGAGCAGTACTTC. Residues: CASSFQLWYEQYF. The chain joins TRBV7-2 to TRBJ2-7, with D unresolved. The ends were cut back, 3 bases at V and 4 bases at J, with 10 bases in the middle. The germline CDR1 and CDR2 sequences are SGHTA and FQGNSA. The CDR3 has 13 amino acids.

Here the CDR3 reads CASSLSDGGNQPQHF. The CDR3 nucleotides are TGTGCCAGCTCCCTATCGGACGGTGGCAATCAGCCCCAGCATTTT. V and J are TRBV18 and TRBJ1-5; D ambiguous. Germline V gives CDR1 KGHSH, CDR2 LQKENI. The CDR3 extends over 15 amino acids. V was clipped by 6 bases and J by 2 bases, with 14 bases between them.

The rearrangement links TRBV10-2 to TRBJ1-2; D perhaps matches TRBD1 (6 bases). This CDR3 spans 14 amino acids. V lost 4 bases, J lost 7 bases, and 16 bases lay in between. CDR1 is WSHSY, CDR2 SAAADI, per germline. The CDR3 DNA sequence: TGCGCCAGCAGTGTAGGGGGGGCTCCTGGTGGCTACACCTTC. Translation gives CASSVGGAPGGYTF.

A word on this clone: One end of the junction is discordant with germline, which a read error may explain. This chain links TRBV6-8 with TRBJ1-5; D not certain. The CDR3 extends over 14 amino acids. In germline, CDR1 is MNHGY, CDR2 SAAAGT. CDR3 sequence reads: CTSSYSHKNQPQHF. The DNA of the CDR3 is TGTACCAGCAGTTACTCGCACAAGAATCAGCCCCAGCATTTT.

This clone was seen only a few times. This chain joins TRBV7-6 and TRBJ1-2, with a weak D call TRBD1 (6 bases). CDR1 and CDR2 from the germline V gene are SGHVS and FNYEAQ. CDR3 length: 15 amino acids. V shed 3 bases and J shed 2 bases, with 13 bases lying between them. For the CDR3, the DNA is TGTGCCAGCAGCTTGTTGGACAGAGAGAACTATGGCTACACCTTC. Its protein product is CASSLLDRENYGYTF.

This clone was detected only a few times. The J gene is TRBJ1-1, the V gene TRBV6-8; possible D gene TRBD1, 5 bases. This CDR3 is 15 amino acids long. V was pared by 6 bases and J by 0 bases, with 14 bases between. From germline, CDR1 is MNHGY and CDR2 SAAAGT. Here the CDR3 reads CASSRDTGVNTEAFF. In DNA, the CDR3 is TGTGCCAGCAGCCGTGACACAGGAGTGAACACTGAAGCTTTCTTT.

This clone was seen only a few times. The CDR3 loop reads CSAISGRALNTGELFF. The CDR3 DNA is TGCAGCGCTATTAGCGGGAGGGCATTAAACACCGGGGAGCTGTTTTTT. The gene calls are TRBV29-1 and TRBJ2-2, with 11 positions matching TRBD2. Germline V gives CDR1 SQVTM, CDR2 ANQGSEA. This CDR3 comprises 16 residues. V shed 7 bases, J shed 2 bases, and the junction held 9 bases outside the gene matches.

This clone has a single count. The rearrangement joins TRBV6-8 to TRBJ1-1; D remains ambiguous. CDR1 and CDR2 (germline): MNHGY, SAAAGT. CDR3 size: 13 residues. Trimming took off 7 bases at V and 1 base at J, with 10 bases between the two ends. The CDR3 here is CASNGRRNTEAFF. The DNA for the CDR3 is TGTGCCAGCAACGGAAGGAGGAACACTGAAGCTTTCTTT.

This clone occurred a few times. The V call is TRBV11-1, the J call TRBJ2-1; 12 bases are a match to TRBD2. The CDR3 is 15 amino acids. From germline, CDR1 is SGHAT and CDR2 FQDESV (reference sequence). V lost 5 bases and J lost 6; bases outside the gene matches: 5. CDR3 amino acids: CASSPGLAGFNEQFF. The CDR3, as DNA: TGTGCCAGCAGCCCGGGACTAGCGGGCTTCAATGAGCAGTTCTTC.

The chain carries TRBV11-3 and TRBJ1-1; D is unresolved. CDR1 SGHNT and CDR2 YENEEA come from the germline V gene. The length of the CDR3 is 14 residues. V gave up 1 base and J gave up 1 base, with 7 bases separating them. CDR3 DNA sequence: TGTGCCAGCAGCTTAGGCAGTAAGAACACTGAAGCTTTCTTT. Translating it yields CASSLGSKNTEAFF. The full variable domain, in which reference TRBV11-3 and TRBJ1-1 provide the parts outside the CDR3, is EAGVVQSPRYKIIEKKQPVAFWCNPISGHNTLYWYLQNLGQGPELLIRYENEEAVDDSQLPKDRFSAERLKGVDSTLKIQPAELGDSAVYLCASSLGSKNTEAFFGQGTRLTVV.

V usage is TRBV6-8 and J usage is TRBJ2-7; 9 bases match TRBD2. The germline V gene has CDR1 MNHGY and CDR2 SAAAGT. The V segment lost 7 bases and the J segment 6 bases; nucleotides outside the gene matches: 7. The CDR3 runs 13 residues. In nucleotides, the CDR3 is TGTGCCAGCACCCCTTATAGCGGGAGCGAGCAGTACTTC. Protein sequence: CASTPYSGSEQYF.

The table lists this clone with a few counts. The CDR3 reads CASSSRTIDQAQYF. CDR3 nucleotide sequence: TGTGCCAGTAGCAGCAGGACCATCGACCAGGCCCAGTACTTC. V is TRBV19 and J is TRBJ2-5; D is unresolved. Per the germline V gene, CDR1 is LNHDA and CDR2 is SQIVND (reference sequence). The CDR3 length is 14 residues. Trimming removed 6 bases at V and 9 bases at J, with 20 bases between.

The genes are TRBV29-1 and TRBJ2-7; tentatively, D is TRBD2 (7 bases). CDR1 and CDR2 from the germline V gene are SQVTM and ANQGSEA. The germline V and J ends were trimmed by 4 bases and 6 bases, with 13 bases remaining between them. CDR3 length: 12 amino acids. In DNA form, the CDR3 reads TGCAGCGTTGGCGGGGGCGCGGGCGAGCAGTACTTC. It encodes CSVGGGAGEQYF.

The genes are TRBV19 and TRBJ1-1; D unresolved. The CDR3 spans 13 residues. V was pared by 3 bases and J by 1 base, with 6 bases between. Germline assignment: CDR1 LNHDA and CDR2 SQIVND (reference sequence). CDR3 in amino acids: CASSIGPNTEAFF. In DNA form, the CDR3 reads TGTGCCAGTAGTATTGGACCGAACACTGAAGCTTTCTTT.

This chain links TRBV28 with TRBJ2-5, with 8 bases aligning to TRBD1. CDR1 MDHEN and CDR2 SYDVKM come from the germline V gene. Trimming at V came to 6 bases and at J to 2 bases, leaving 8 bases not matched to a gene. This CDR3 has 15 amino acids. CDR3 DNA sequence: TGTGCCAGCAGCCCCGGGCGGACAGGGCAAGAGACCCAGTACTTC. It translates to CASSPGRTGQETQYF. Full variable domain (outside the CDR3, taken from reference TRBV28 and TRBJ2-5): DVKVTQSSRYLVKRTGEKVFLECVQDMDHENMFWYRQDPGLGLRLIYFSYDVKMKEKGDIPEGYSVSREKKERFSLILESASTNQTSMYLCASSPGRTGQETQYFGPGTRLLVL.

This clone came up a few times. The CDR3 DNA reads TGCGCCAGCAGCTTGACTAGTGCCGAGCAGTACTTC. Amino acid sequence: CASSLTSAEQYF. The genes are TRBV1 and TRBJ2-7; the DNA was not compared with TRBD2, the D call given in the table. TRBV1 is an annotated pseudogene. This CDR3 region has 12 residues.

Relative to its sample, this clone is large. This chain uses TRBV29-1 with TRBJ2-7, with D maybe TRBD2 (5 bases). CDR1 SQVTM and CDR2 ANQGSEA come from the germline V gene. The CDR3 is made up of 12 amino acids. V lost 6 bases and J lost 3, with 12 bases in between. The CDR3 sequence: CSVGLRGYEQYF. In DNA form, the CDR3 reads TGCAGCGTCGGCCTACGGGGCTACGAGCAGTACTTC.